A single sample gave rise to the 10 T cell receptor beta chains below, sequenced in a study of T cell repertoires in cytomegalovirus infection. TCRdb recomputed calls from the reads with MiXCR, one row per CDR3 protein. The repertoire has around 530,000 distinct CDR3 sequences, about 15% of them found once; the top ten carry 20% to 30%. Source material: CD8+ T cells from PBMCs. The origin of the receptors is a human donor in good health (CMV status not recorded). Some clones in this sample may be carry-over from other donors' samples.

This clonotype was picked up many times. The chain has TRBV7-9 and TRBJ2-1; 8 positions match TRBD2. Germline CDR1 SEHNR, CDR2 FQNEAQ (reference sequence). The CDR3 sequence is 16 residues long. The ends lost 2 bases at V and 7 bases at J; junction bases unmatched: 10. CDR3 coding DNA: TGTGCCAGCAGCTTAACGGGACTAGTCGGTTATAATGAGCAGTTCTTC. Amino acid sequence: CASSLTGLVGYNEQFF.

Concerning this clonotype itself: A clone one base away is much larger, so this may be a read error. The chain uses TRBV7-9 and TRBJ2-7, with 7 bases that match TRBD2. The V gene's germline CDR1 is SEHNR and CDR2 FQNEAQ (reference sequence). The CDR3 is 12 residues long. Written as DNA, the CDR3 is TGTGCCGGCAGCTTTAACGGGAGGGAGCAGTACTTC. Translating it yields CAGSFNGREQYF.

The rearrangement links TRBV4-2 to TRBJ2-3, with 7 nucleotides matching TRBD2. Germline V gene data show CDR1 as LGHNA and CDR2 as YNFKEQ. Losses at the gene ends were 0 bases for V and 2 bases for J; bases not matched to a gene: 5. The CDR3 is made up of 16 amino acids. CDR3 residues: CASSQDGGRDTDTQYF. The DNA for the CDR3 is TGTGCCAGCAGCCAAGACGGAGGGAGGGACACAGATACGCAGTATTTT.

This clonotype was counted a single time. The chain is built from TRBV27 and TRBJ2-7; D unclear. Between the trimmed V and J ends, which lost 9 bases and 4 bases, there was a span of 19 bases. The germline gives CDR1 MNHEY, CDR2 SMNVEV (reference sequence). This CDR3 is built from 14 residues. The CDR3 spells CASREVGPAYEQYF. CDR3 sequence (DNA): TGTGCCAGTAGAGAGGTCGGGCCCGCTTACGAGCAGTACTTC.

On this clonotype itself: A read error may account for a junction end that differs from germline. The rearrangement uses TRBV4-1 and TRBJ2-7; D might be TRBD1 or TRBD2, each matching 6 bases. This CDR3 contains 16 residues. Germline CDR1 reads MGHRA; CDR2 reads YSYEKL. CDR3 bases: TGCGCAAGCAGCGCGCAGTTGTTAGGGGGGCGAATCGAGCAGTACTTC. It is translated as CASSAQLLGGRIEQYF.

V gene TRBV2 combines with J gene TRBJ1-2, with 9 bases fitting TRBD1. Trimming at V came to 3 bases and at J to 4 bases, leaving 6 bases not matched to a gene. Germline values: CDR1 SNHLY, CDR2 FYNNEI. The CDR3 runs 15 residues. Written as DNA, the CDR3 is TGTGCCAGCAGTGATTCACAGGGGGCGGGCTATGGCTACACCTTC. This translates into CASSDSQGAGYGYTF.

With respect to this clonotype: Since the CDR3 does not end with the conserved phenylalanine or tryptophan, this likely comes from a read error. This chain links TRBV29-1 with TRBJ2-1, with D perhaps matching TRBD1 or TRBD2 (5 bases each). This CDR3 spans 14 amino acids. Germline V lookup: CDR1 SQVTM, CDR2 ANQGSEA. V was pared by 4 bases and J by 0 bases, with 10 bases between. The CDR3 here is CSVGGVGSYNEQFL. In DNA, the CDR3 is TGCAGCGTTGGAGGGGTGGGCTCCTACAATGAGCAGTTCTTA.

This chain joins TRBV24-1 and TRBJ1-2; 7 positions match TRBD1. The germline V gene encodes CDR1 KGHDR and CDR2 SFDVKD. This CDR3 spans 14 amino acids. V lost 2 bases and J lost 7; bases outside the gene matches: 6. CDR3 in amino acids: CATSDSRQGAGYTF. CDR3 bases: TGTGCCACCAGTGATTCAAGACAGGGTGCTGGCTACACCTTC.

The sample holds a few counts of this clonotype. The V gene is TRBV6-5, the J gene TRBJ1-2; 7 bases are shared with TRBD1. Trimming at V came to 5 bases and at J to 3 bases, leaving 12 bases not matched to a gene. Germline values: CDR1 MNHEY, CDR2 SVGAGI. The CDR3 length is 16 residues. CDR3 nucleotides: TGTGCCAGCAGTCCCTCAGGGGGGGAAGTTTACTATGGCTACACCTTC. As protein: CASSPSGGEVYYGYTF.

The table lists this clonotype with many counts. V is TRBV7-3 and J is TRBJ2-6; 8 bases fit TRBD1. Germline V gives CDR1 SGHTA, CDR2 FQGTGA. The junction had 9 bases not matched to a gene; V was cut back by 5 bases and J by 3 bases. This CDR3 region has 17 residues. The CDR3 region is CASSAPRTGSGANVLTF. CDR3 coding DNA: TGTGCCAGCAGCGCCCCCCGGACAGGGAGTGGGGCCAACGTCCTGACTTTC.